These 31 T cell receptor beta chains originate from one sample sequenced in a study of blood T cells in healthy people across ages. The second PCR ran roughly 6 to 11 cycles with a sample-barcoded 5' primer and J-beta primers. TCRdb fed the 5' RACE reads into MiXCR, producing one record per CDR3 protein. The sample includes more than 1.4 million distinct CDR3 sequences, 35% to 45% seen only once; the top ten take roughly 7.7%. The sequenced sample was blood. These receptors all come from a woman younger than 30 in good health.

A few counts support this clonotype. The CDR3 DNA reads TGTGCCAGCAGCCAAGGTGGCGGCGGGAGATTCTACAATGAGCAGTTCTTC. Protein product: CASSQGGGGRFYNEQFF. The V gene is TRBV4-2, the J gene TRBJ2-1, with 7 bases lining up with TRBD2. V lost 1 base, J lost 3 bases, and 9 bases stayed unmatched. Looked up from germline, CDR1 is LGHNA and CDR2 is YNFKEQ. This CDR3 spans 17 amino acids.

This clonotype was detected only a few times. The chain combines TRBV4-2 with TRBJ2-3; the D gene is possibly TRBD1 (6 bases). The CDR3 runs to 15 residues. Germline V gene sequence: CDR1 LGHNA, CDR2 YNFKEQ. With 0 bases removed from V and 2 bases from J, the gap between germline ends came to 9 bases. The CDR3: CASSQDPGATDTQYF. For the CDR3, the DNA is TGTGCCAGCAGCCAAGATCCAGGGGCCACAGATACGCAGTATTTT.

The chain carries TRBV27 and TRBJ2-7; TRBD2 matches 14 bases. With 6 bases clipped from V and 5 bases from J, the junction kept 3 bases outside the gene matches. The CDR3 totals 14 residues. Germline values: CDR1 MNHEY, CDR2 SMNVEV (reference sequence). The CDR3 sequence is CASRGLAGAHEQYF. CDR3 nucleotide sequence: TGTGCCAGCAGGGGACTAGCGGGGGCCCACGAGCAGTACTTC.

CDR3 nucleotides: TGTGCCAGCAGCTCGATCCGGGTCTTGAACACTGAAGCTTTCTTT. As protein: CASSSIRVLNTEAFF. The chain links TRBV11-2 to TRBJ1-1; D gene ambiguous. This CDR3 contains 15 residues. The germline CDR1 and CDR2 sequences are SGHAT and FQNNGV. The V end was cut by 4 bases, the J end by 0 bases, with 12 bases between.

The rearrangement uses TRBV4-1 and TRBJ1-1; no clear D gene. The CDR3 spans 16 residues. Germline loops: CDR1 MGHRA, CDR2 YSYEKL. Trimming stripped 0 bases from V and 4 bases from J, with 15 bases between. The CDR3 nucleotides read TGCGCCAGCAGCCAAGATAACCAGCCTGGCGGCACTGAAGCTTTCTTT. Protein sequence: CASSQDNQPGGTEAFF.

About this clonotype: A clone one base away is much larger, so this may be a read error. The chain is built from TRBV12-3 or TRBV12-4 and TRBJ2-6; TRBD1 aligns across 8 bases. Trimming took 5 bases from V and 4 from J; bases not matched to a gene: 7. The CDR3 consists of 16 residues. The DNA for the CDR3 is TGTGCCAGCAGTCCACAGGGGGTGAGAGGGGCCAACGTCCTGACTTTC. This sequence encodes CASSPQGVRGANVLTF.

The J gene is TRBJ2-7, the V gene TRBV18, with D perhaps TRBD1 (6 bases). Germline-derived CDR1 and CDR2 are KGHSH and LQKENI. The germline V and J ends were trimmed by 2 bases and 4 bases, with 18 bases remaining between them. This CDR3 contains 16 residues. CDR3 amino acids: CASSPSTGTPPYEQYF. The CDR3 region has the DNA TGTGCCAGCTCACCATCTACCGGGACACCCCCTTACGAGCAGTACTTC.

This chain links TRBV10-2 with TRBJ2-1; possibly TRBD2 for D (5 bases). V shed 3 bases and J shed 4 bases, with 7 bases lying between them. Germline V gene lookup returns CDR1 WSHSY and CDR2 SAAADI. This CDR3 region has 13 residues. The CDR3 DNA reads as TGCGCCAGCAGTGATACTAGGTACAATGAGCAGTTCTTC. Protein product: CASSDTRYNEQFF.

This clonotype was detected a few times. The chain carries TRBV5-6 and TRBJ2-3, with 9 bases fitting TRBD1. V was pared by 1 base and J by 9 bases, with 6 bases of the junction left unmatched. This CDR3 is 14 amino acids long. In germline, CDR1 is SGHDT, CDR2 YYEEEE. The CDR3 is CASSLMTGGGTQYF. The DNA for the CDR3 is TGTGCCAGCAGCTTGATGACAGGGGGTGGAACGCAGTATTTT.

A few counts support this clonotype. This chain uses TRBV6-1 with TRBJ2-1, with TRBD1 matching over 8 bases. Germline CDR1 reads MNHNS; CDR2 reads SASEGT. The junction had 11 bases not matched to a gene; V was cut back by 8 bases and J by 2 bases. The CDR3 spans 16 residues. CDR3 sequence (DNA): TGTGCCAGCGGCGACTGGGGACAGGTTGCCTACAATGAGCAGTTCTTC. It is translated as CASGDWGQVAYNEQFF.

This chain links TRBV10-3 with TRBJ1-1; possible D gene TRBD1, 6 bases. The germline V and J ends were trimmed by 8 bases and 2 bases, with 12 bases remaining between them. The germline V gene encodes CDR1 ENHRY and CDR2 SYGVKD. The CDR3 runs to 13 residues. The CDR3 protein is CAIRQVANTEAFF. Written as DNA, the CDR3 is TGTGCCATCCGACAGGTGGCAAACACTGAAGCTTTCTTT.

The chain employs TRBV7-2 and TRBJ2-7; 7 positions match TRBD1. Per germline, CDR1 SGHTA and CDR2 FQGNSA. The CDR3 extends over 15 amino acids. J lost 3 bases, V lost 5 bases, and 10 bases had no gene match. DNA of the CDR3: TGTGCCAGCAGCCCCCGACAGGGTATAGGCTACGAGCAGTACTTC. Translated, it gives CASSPRQGIGYEQYF.

V gene TRBV7-6 combines with J gene TRBJ2-2; TRBD2 might be the D (7 bases). Germline values: CDR1 SGHVS, CDR2 FNYEAQ. The CDR3 is 17 amino acids. With 3 bases removed from V and 0 bases from J, the gap between germline ends came to 14 bases. The CDR3 spells CASSFPVRGPNTGELFF. CDR3 DNA: TGTGCCAGCAGCTTTCCCGTGCGGGGGCCGAACACCGGGGAGCTGTTTTTT.

This clonotype was counted between two and nine times. The gene calls are TRBV6-1 and TRBJ1-4; D gene unclear. Germline V gene data show CDR1 as MNHNS and CDR2 as SASEGT. Trimming left V 6 bases short and J 3 bases short, with 20 bases between. This CDR3 has 17 residues. CDR3 residues: CASRPWTATRANEKLFF. The CDR3 nucleotides are TGTGCCAGCAGACCCTGGACGGCCACTCGGGCTAATGAAAAACTGTTTTTT.

This clonotype was seen just once. The rearrangement uses TRBV30 and TRBJ2-1; 7 positions agree with TRBD1. Germline CDR1 is GTSNPN and CDR2 is SVGIG (reference sequence). The junction had 10 bases not matched to a gene; V was cut back by 3 bases and J by 5 bases. CDR3 length: 15 residues. The chain's CDR3 is CAWSTGAGADNEQFF. The CDR3 DNA reads as TGTGCCTGGAGCACAGGGGCAGGGGCCGACAATGAGCAGTTCTTC.

The V and J genes are TRBV4-1 and TRBJ1-2; D is uncertain. V lost 1 base, J lost 4 bases, and 7 bases lay in between. CDR3 length: 13 amino acids. Germline loops: CDR1 MGHRA, CDR2 YSYEKL. The DNA for the CDR3 is TGCGCCAGCAGCCAAGGTAACACCTATGGCTACACCTTC. Protein sequence: CASSQGNTYGYTF.

This clonotype was observed many times. The V and J genes are TRBV11-3 and TRBJ2-1; the D is unclear. Germline CDR1 reads SGHNT; CDR2 reads YENEEA. The ends were cut back, 4 bases at V and 8 bases at J, with 6 bases in the middle. The CDR3 covers 11 residues. CDR3 sequence: CASSSSDEQFF. CDR3 sequence (DNA): TGTGCCAGCAGCTCCAGCGATGAGCAGTTCTTC. Combining the CDR3 with reference TRBV11-3 and TRBJ2-1 gives the whole variable domain EAGVVQSPRYKIIEKKQPVAFWCNPISGHNTLYWYLQNLGQGPELLIRYENEEAVDDSQLPKDRFSAERLKGVDSTLKIQPAELGDSAVYLCASSSSDEQFFGPGTRLTVL.

This clonotype has a handful of counts. This chain links TRBV10-3 with TRBJ2-3; TRBD2 aligns across 12 bases. This CDR3 comprises 14 residues. The germline V gene has CDR1 ENHRY and CDR2 SYGVKD. J was trimmed by 6 bases and V by 10 bases; bases with no gene match: 8. The CDR3 DNA follows: TGTGCCACCCTAGCGGGGGGGCCTAGGGATACGCAGTATTTT. Translated: CATLAGGPRDTQYF.

The chain carries TRBV4-1 and TRBJ2-1; the match to TRBD1 covers 12 bases. This CDR3 region has 15 residues. V lost 4 bases to trimming and J lost 8 bases; unmatched junction nucleotides: 6. The V gene's germline CDR1 is MGHRA and CDR2 YSYEKL. The CDR3 DNA reads as TGCGCCAGCAGCCCAGGGGGACAGGGGGCGTATGAGCAGTTCTTC. The encoded protein is CASSPGGQGAYEQFF.

The rearrangement uses TRBV27 and TRBJ2-7, with D possibly being TRBD2 (6 bases). Germline values: CDR1 MNHEY, CDR2 SMNVEV (reference sequence). Trimming removed 6 bases from V and 3 bases from J, with 15 bases in between. This CDR3 region has 14 residues. CDR3 loop: CASRDYPDGYEQYF. The CDR3 DNA reads TGTGCCAGCAGGGACTACCCTGACGGCTACGAGCAGTACTTC.

The chain uses TRBV2 and TRBJ1-1; no firm D call. Between the trimmed V and J ends, which lost 9 bases and 5 bases, there was a span of 10 bases. This CDR3 has 11 amino acids. The germline V gene has CDR1 SNHLY and CDR2 FYNNEI. The CDR3 nucleotides read TGTGCCAGGAAGGGCCGAACTGAAGCTTTCTTT. It codes for CARKGRTEAFF.

There are a few counts of this clonotype. Given a much more abundant clone one base away, this may be a read error. The rearrangement joins TRBV12-3 or TRBV12-4 to TRBJ2-1, with 9 positions matching TRBD2. The end of the DNA fits TRBJ2-7 better, so the J call may be wrong. The CDR3 is 15 residues long. The CDR3 loop is CASSRSGGRYNEQYF. As DNA, the CDR3 is TGTGCCAGCAGCCGGAGCGGGGGGCGCTACAATGAGCAGTACTTC.

This sequence joins TRBV6-2 or TRBV6-3 and TRBJ2-5; tentatively, D is TRBD1 (6 bases). The J call may be mistaken, given a closer DNA end match to TRBJ2-7. The V gene's germline CDR1 is MNHEY and CDR2 SVGEGT. CDR3 length: 14 residues. The CDR3 sequence: CASNRYQGSGEQYF. The CDR3 DNA follows: TGTGCCAGCAACCGTTATCAGGGGTCGGGCGAGCAGTACTTC.

Here the CDR3 DNA reads TGTGCCAGCAGCTTGGTCGGGGATACTCGTGTCGATACGCAGTATTTT. Protein sequence: CASSLVGDTRVDTQYF. The V gene is TRBV5-4, the J gene TRBJ2-3; perhaps TRBD2 as D (5 bases). Trimming stripped 0 bases from V and 6 bases from J, with 17 bases between. The germline V gene has CDR1 SGHNT and CDR2 YYREEE (reference sequence). The CDR3 consists of 16 residues.

This clonotype was counted only a few times. CDR3 loop: CASTDRGLSGANVLTF. As DNA, the CDR3 is TGTGCCAGCACCGACAGGGGTTTATCTGGGGCCAACGTCCTGACTTTC. The chain combines TRBV6-1 with TRBJ2-6; 8 bases match TRBD1. With 7 bases clipped from V and 1 base from J, the junction kept 6 bases outside the gene matches. CDR3 length: 16 amino acids. The germline gives CDR1 MNHNS, CDR2 SASEGT.

This chain links TRBV7-8 with TRBJ2-5, with D perhaps matching TRBD1 or TRBD2 (5 bases each). CDR3 length equals 16 residues. The ends were cut back, 8 bases at V and 0 bases at J, with 19 bases in the middle. Germline lookup yields CDR1 SGHVS and CDR2 FQNEAQ. CDR3 region: CASSLRRGPYQETQYF. The CDR3, as DNA: TGTGCCAGCTCTCTCCGAAGGGGACCGTACCAAGAGACCCAGTACTTC.

Only a few counts were recorded for this clonotype. The chain recombines TRBV25-1 with TRBJ2-7; TRBD2 might be the D (6 bases). Per germline, CDR1 MGHDK and CDR2 SYGVNS. V was pared by 7 bases and J by 2 bases, with 15 bases between. The CDR3 sequence is 14 residues long. The CDR3 here is CASKLGGSTYEQYF. CDR3 in DNA: TGTGCCAGCAAACTAGGAGGGTCCACCTACGAGCAGTACTTC.

The chain couples TRBV4-1 to TRBJ1-2; D perhaps matches TRBD1 (6 bases). Between the trimmed V and J ends, which lost 1 base and 2 bases, there was a span of 23 bases. The germline gives CDR1 MGHRA, CDR2 YSYEKL. The length of the CDR3 is 19 residues. The CDR3 here is CASSQGLRGAHGANYGYTF. CDR3 nucleotide sequence: TGCGCCAGCAGCCAAGGACTCAGGGGAGCGCATGGAGCGAACTATGGCTACACCTTC.

Ten or more counts support this clonotype. The chain employs TRBV20-1 and TRBJ2-4, with 8 nucleotides matching TRBD1. CDR1 and CDR2 (germline): DFQATT, SNEGSKA (reference sequence). The V and J ends lost 0 bases and 5 bases, in that order; junction bases with no gene match: 0. The CDR3 sequence is 13 residues long. The CDR3 region is CSAREDRENIQYF. CDR3 nucleotides: TGCAGTGCTAGAGAGGACAGGGAAAACATTCAGTACTTC.

To note about this clonotype: A junction end diverges from the germline sequence, so it may reflect a read error. This chain connects TRBV20-1 to TRBJ2-5; maybe TRBD2 (6 bases). The J call may not be correct, given that the DNA end is closer to TRBJ2-7. The germline CDR1 and CDR2 sequences are DFQATT and SNEGSKA (reference sequence). The CDR3 has 14 amino acids. CDR3 amino acids: CSASDRTLTNEQYF. In DNA, the CDR3 is TGCAGCGCTAGCGATAGGACTTTGACGAACGAGCAGTACTTC.

Only a few counts were recorded for this clonotype. The chain uses TRBV5-1 and TRBJ1-2, with D uncertain. The CDR3 is made up of 17 amino acids. The germline V gene has CDR1 SGHRS and CDR2 YFSETQ. Trimming pared 3 bases from V and 4 bases from J, leaving 22 bases between. In DNA form, the CDR3 reads TGCGCCAGCAGCTCAGGTCGTGGAGCTAAGGAATCCTATGGCTACACCTTC. This sequence encodes CASSSGRGAKESYGYTF.